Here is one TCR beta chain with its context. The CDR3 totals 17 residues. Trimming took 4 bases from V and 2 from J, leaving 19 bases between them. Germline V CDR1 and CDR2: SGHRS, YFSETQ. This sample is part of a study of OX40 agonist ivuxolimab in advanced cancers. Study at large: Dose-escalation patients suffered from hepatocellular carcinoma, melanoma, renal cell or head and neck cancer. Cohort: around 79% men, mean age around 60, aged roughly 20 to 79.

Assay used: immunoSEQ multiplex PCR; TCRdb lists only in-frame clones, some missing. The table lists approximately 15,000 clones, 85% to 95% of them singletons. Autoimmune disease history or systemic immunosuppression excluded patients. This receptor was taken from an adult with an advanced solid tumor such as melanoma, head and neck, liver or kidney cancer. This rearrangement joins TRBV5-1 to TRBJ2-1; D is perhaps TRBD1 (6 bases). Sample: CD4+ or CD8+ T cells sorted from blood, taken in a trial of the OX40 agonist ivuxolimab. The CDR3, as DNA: TGCGCCAGCAGCGTACAGGGAAGGCAGGGACCCTACAATGAGCAGTTCTTC. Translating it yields CASSVQGRQGPYNEQFF.